These T cell receptor beta chains were read from a single sample in a study of cytomegalovirus exposure and HLA in healthy donors. Only in-frame clones appear in the TCRdb table, and some are missing; sequencing was by immunoSEQ multiplex PCR. The profile covers about 110,000 clones, with 88% appearing a single time and around 1.4% taken by the ten largest. The specimen was PBMCs. The receptors were sampled from a woman younger than 45 in good health and CMV-seropositive. Both conserved end residues are part of each CDR3. A D gene is named only where the DNA matches it firmly. A row's size may be missing; if present it is once, few, many or a size class.

V	D	J	size	DNA	CDR3
TRBV5-4	-	TRBJ2-5	-	TGTGCCAGCAGCTTGGGGGCAGTTCTAGAGACCCAGTACTTC	CASSLGAVLETQYF
TRBV14	TRBD1	TRBJ1-3	-	TGTGCCAGCAGCCCGAGACAGGGGGTTCACTTAAACACCATATATTTT	CASSPRQGVHLNTIYF
TRBV20-1	-	TRBJ2-2	-	TGCAGTGCTCACAGCCGGGAGCTGTTTTTT	CSAHSRELFF
TRBV5-6	TRBD1	TRBJ2-5	-	TGTGCCAGCAGCTTGGGTGAGCGATGGACAGGGGGTGAAGAGACCCAGTACTTC	CASSLGERWTGGEETQYF
TRBV6-1	TRBD2	TRBJ2-3	-	TGTGCCAGCAGTGAAGCCTCACTAGCGGGGGGCACAGATACGCAGTATTTT	CASSEASLAGGTDTQYF
TRBV7-2	TRBD1	TRBJ2-5	-	TGTGCCAGCAGCTTAGCGGATGACAGGGCCCAAGAGACCCAGTACTTC	CASSLADDRAQETQYF
TRBV7-2	-	TRBJ2-5	-	TGTGCCAGCAGCTTAGGAGGGTTTCAAGAGACCCAGTACTTC	CASSLGGFQETQYF
TRBV4-2	TRBD1	TRBJ1-5	-	TGTGCCAGCAGGCAGGGGGTGGGCAATCAGCCCCAGCATTTT	CASRQGVGNQPQHF
TRBV30	-	TRBJ2-7	-	TGTGCCTGGAGTTTCAGGGACGAGCAGTACTTC	CAWSFRDEQYF
TRBV5-1	-	TRBJ2-2	-	TGCGCCAGCAGCTTACGTACCGGGGGGGAGCTGTTTTTT	CASSLRTGGELFF
TRBV2	-	TRBJ1-2	-	TGTGCCAGCAGTGAGGGCAGAAACTATGGCTACACCTTC	CASSEGRNYGYTF
TRBV23-1	TRBD2	TRBJ2-2	-	TGCGCCAGCCCAACGAATTTGGGGGAGGGGAGTGGGAACACCGGGGAGCTGTTTTTT	CASPTNLGEGSGNTGELFF
TRBV28	-	TRBJ1-5	-	TGTGCCAGCAGTTTATACAGGGATGGCAATCAGCCCCAGCATTTT	CASSLYRDGNQPQHF
TRBV19	TRBD2	TRBJ2-3	-	TGTGCCAGTAGTACGCTAGCGGCGAGCACAGATACGCAGTATTTT	CASSTLAASTDTQYF
TRBV7-6	-	TRBJ1-3	-	TGTGCCAGCAGCCCCCTAGAACTAGACTCTGGAAACACCATATATTTT	CASSPLELDSGNTIYF
TRBV9	-	TRBJ2-6	once	TGTGCCAGCAGCGTAGGTCAATCTGGGGCCAACGTCCTGACTTTC	CASSVGQSGANVLTF
TRBV2	-	TRBJ2-7	-	TGTGCCAGCATGAGAGGGGGTTACGAGCAGTACTTC	CASMRGGYEQYF
TRBV15	-	TRBJ1-5	-	TGTGCCACCAGCAGAGGTAGAAGCAATCAGCCCCAGCATTTT	CATSRGRSNQPQHF
TRBV5-1	TRBD1	TRBJ1-2	few	TGCGCCAGCAGCGTCGCCGGGACAGGCAACTATGGCTACACCTTC	CASSVAGTGNYGYTF
TRBV28	-	TRBJ2-3	-	TGTGCCAGCAGTTTAAGCGCCCTAACAGATACGCAGTATTTT	CASSLSALTDTQYF
TRBV27	TRBD2	TRBJ2-1	-	TGTGCCAGCAGCTCTAGCGGGGGCCCCTCGGGGGAGCAGTTCTTC	CASSSSGGPSGEQFF
TRBV5-1	-	TRBJ1-1	-	TGCGCCAGCAGCCGTACACGGACAGAAAACACTGAAGCTTTCTTT	CASSRTRTENTEAFF
TRBV28	-	TRBJ2-3	-	TGTGCCAGCAGTGATACTAGCACAGATACGCAGTATTTT	CASSDTSTDTQYF
TRBV7-3	TRBD2	TRBJ2-1	-	TGTGCCAGCAGCCTTGGGACTAGCGGGCTCTACAATGAGCAGTTCTTC	CASSLGTSGLYNEQFF
TRBV7-8	-	TRBJ2-7	-	TGTGCCAGCAGCTTAGGGCAGGGGGGCTCCTACGAGCAGTACTTC	CASSLGQGGSYEQYF